This is a list of T cell receptor beta chains from one sample in a study of graft-versus-host responses after intestinal transplantation. Their recognized antigens are unknown. Sequencing used immunoSEQ multiplex PCR; TCRdb keeps in-frame clones, though not all of them. The sample lists 90,000 to 120,000 clones, roughly 86% occurring once. Sequenced material: unstimulated CD4+ T cells sorted from spleen or lymph node cells, taken before transplant. These receptors all come from a human donor who was the organ donor for an intestinal transplant. The conserved cysteine and the conserved F or W are not part of the CDR3 here.

J: TRBJ2-1
V: TRBV12-5
CDR3: ASGLTGGYNEQF

J: TRBJ1-1
V: TRBV5-1
CDR3: ASSPWGTRSAF

J: TRBJ2-7
V: TRBV5-6
CDR3: ASSLTGPYEQY

J: TRBJ2-7
V: TRBV19
CDR3: ASSMTSGGTSYEQY

J: TRBJ2-7
V: TRBV7-9
CDR3: ASSLGGASSYEQY

J: TRBJ2-7
V: TRBV6-5
CDR3: ASSYSSVLFYEQY

J: TRBJ2-7
V: TRBV2
CDR3: ASSEWTGSHEQY

J: TRBJ1-4
V: TRBV6-6
CDR3: ASSYTRTEKLF

J: TRBJ2-2
V: TRBV19
CDR3: ASSIDAANTGELF

J: TRBJ2-1
V: TRBV2
CDR3: ASLFRDGAYNEQF

J: TRBJ2-3
V: TRBV30
CDR3: AWRGLTSFLDTQY

J: TRBJ1-3
V: TRBV4-2
CDR3: ASSPRDRGVGNTIY

J: TRBJ1-1
V: TRBV6-1
CDR3: ASSARDRNTEAF

J: TRBJ1-1
V: TRBV29-1
CDR3: SVPGNTEAF

J: TRBJ2-4
V: TRBV7-5
CDR3: VRSSDTLRDTKNIQY

J: TRBJ2-7
V: TRBV6-1
CDR3: ASSISGYEQY

J: TRBJ1-1
V: TRBV6-6
CDR3: ASSYTLQGVTEAF

J: TRBJ2-1
V: TRBV27
CDR3: ASSPRWRGNEQF

J: TRBJ2-2
V: TRBV1
CDR3: TSSQYALLTGTTGELF

J: TRBJ1-1
V: TRBV7-9
CDR3: ASSLQDTEAF

J: TRBJ2-7
V: TRBV13
CDR3: ASSIGSEQY

J: TRBJ2-1
V: TRBV6-5
CDR3: ASIYSLGNEQF

J: TRBJ2-3
V: TRBV30
CDR3: AWSVRGPYTRGTQY

J: TRBJ1-2
V: TRBV28
CDR3: ASSLGQGYYGYT

J: TRBJ2-3
V: TRBV9
CDR3: ASSVIGGNRDTQY

J: TRBJ1-5
V: TRBV6-1
CDR3: ASSEWSNQPQH

J: TRBJ1-3
V: TRBV7-6
CDR3: ASRPGGGNTIY

J: TRBJ2-7
V: TRBV10-2
CDR3: ASSDPDSYEQY

J: TRBJ2-7
V: TRBV20-1
CDR3: SASGHYEQY

J: TRBJ2-1
V: TRBV27
CDR3: ASALLSSYNEQF

J: TRBJ2-7
V: TRBV11-3
CDR3: ASSLVSSGSYEQY

J: TRBJ2-1
V: TRBV30
CDR3: AWSAIEQF

J: TRBJ2-1
V: TRBV5-1
CDR3: ASTKGSNDYNEQF